These T cell receptor beta chains were read from a single sample in a study of cytomegalovirus exposure and HLA in healthy donors. Only in-frame clones appear in the TCRdb table, and some are missing; sequencing was by immunoSEQ multiplex PCR. The table shows about 99,000 clones, with 75% to 85% occurring only once. The sample taken for sequencing was PBMCs. The receptors derive from a male donor in good health and CMV-seropositive. The CDR3 runs from the conserved cysteine through the conserved F or W. A D gene is named only where the DNA matches it firmly. Rows give clone size only sometimes, using once, few, many, or a class for an expanded clone.

clone_size: .; d_call: .; v_call: TRBV19; j_call: TRBJ2-5; cdr3_length: 14; cdr3_nt: TGTGCCAGTAGTACCCTCGGGTACCAAGAGACCCAGTACTTC; cdr3_aa: CASSTLGYQETQYF
clone_size: .; d_call: .; v_call: TRBV5-1; j_call: TRBJ1-1; cdr3_length: 17; cdr3_nt: TGCGCCAGCAGCCCTAGGAACGGCCCCGGTGGGTACACTGAAGCTTTCTTT; cdr3_aa: CASSPRNGPGGYTEAFF
clone_size: once; d_call: .; v_call: TRBV5-1; j_call: TRBJ2-5; cdr3_length: 14; cdr3_nt: TGCGCCAGCAGTTGGGACTCCGTTCAAGAGACCCAGTACTTC; cdr3_aa: CASSWDSVQETQYF
clone_size: .; d_call: TRBD2; v_call: TRBV2; j_call: TRBJ2-7; cdr3_length: 15; cdr3_nt: TGTGCCAGCAGTGAGCGGGGGACTAGCGGCTACGAGCAGTACTTC; cdr3_aa: CASSERGTSGYEQYF
clone_size: once; d_call: .; v_call: TRBV30; j_call: TRBJ1-2; cdr3_length: 12; cdr3_nt: TGTGCCTGGAACGGGGGAAACTATGGCTACACCTTC; cdr3_aa: CAWNGGNYGYTF
clone_size: once; d_call: TRBD1; v_call: TRBV7-6; j_call: TRBJ1-1; cdr3_length: 13; cdr3_nt: TGTGCCAGCAGCCCGACCGGGGGACAGGAGGCTTTCTTT; cdr3_aa: CASSPTGGQEAFF
clone_size: .; d_call: TRBD1; v_call: TRBV4-1; j_call: TRBJ1-6; cdr3_length: 15; cdr3_nt: TGCGCCAGCAGCCGAGGACAGGGGGATAATTCACCCCTCCACTTT; cdr3_aa: CASSRGQGDNSPLHF
clone_size: once; d_call: .; v_call: TRBV7-2; j_call: TRBJ2-5; cdr3_length: 14; cdr3_nt: TGTGCCAGCAGCTTAAGGGGCAGGCAAGAGACCCAGTACTTC; cdr3_aa: CASSLRGRQETQYF
clone_size: .; d_call: .; v_call: TRBV6-1; j_call: TRBJ1-2; cdr3_length: 14; cdr3_nt: TGTGCCAGCAGTGAATACGGTTCTAACTATGGCTACACCTTC; cdr3_aa: CASSEYGSNYGYTF
clone_size: .; d_call: TRBD1; v_call: TRBV19; j_call: TRBJ2-1; cdr3_length: 16; cdr3_nt: TGTGCCAGTAGTATTTCGACAGGGGGGTCCTACAATGAGCAGTTCTTC; cdr3_aa: CASSISTGGSYNEQFF
clone_size: .; d_call: .; v_call: TRBV6-5; j_call: TRBJ2-1; cdr3_length: 13; cdr3_nt: TGTGCCAGCAGCCCAAACTACCACAATGAGCAGTTCTTC; cdr3_aa: CASSPNYHNEQFF
clone_size: once; d_call: .; v_call: TRBV4-1; j_call: TRBJ1-1; cdr3_length: 16; cdr3_nt: TGCGCCAGCAGCCAAGATCCCCAGGGTGGAGACACTGAAGCTTTCTTT; cdr3_aa: CASSQDPQGGDTEAFF
clone_size: .; d_call: TRBD1; v_call: TRBV30; j_call: TRBJ1-5; cdr3_length: 14; cdr3_nt: TGTGCCTGGAGTTATCCGGGACAGGGCCAGCCCCAGCATTTT; cdr3_aa: CAWSYPGQGQPQHF
clone_size: few; d_call: .; v_call: TRBV29-1; j_call: TRBJ1-3; cdr3_length: 12; cdr3_nt: TGCAGCGTTGTGGCAGGGTCAGAGACCATATATTTT; cdr3_aa: CSVVAGSETIYF
clone_size: .; d_call: TRBD1; v_call: TRBV5-1; j_call: TRBJ2-7; cdr3_length: 15; cdr3_nt: TGCGCCAGCAGCTTGGGAGGGACAGGGGAATACGAGCAGTACTTC; cdr3_aa: CASSLGGTGEYEQYF
clone_size: once; d_call: .; v_call: TRBV28; j_call: TRBJ2-7; cdr3_length: 14; cdr3_nt: TGTGCCAGTTGTCAGGGTCGGGTTTCCTACGAGCAGTACTTC; cdr3_aa: CASCQGRVSYEQYF
clone_size: .; d_call: TRBD1; v_call: TRBV7-9; j_call: TRBJ2-5; cdr3_length: 16; cdr3_nt: TGTGCCAGCAGCCTTGCCCGAGACAGGGGGCGAGAGACCCAGTACTTC; cdr3_aa: CASSLARDRGRETQYF
clone_size: .; d_call: TRBD1; v_call: TRBV5-6; j_call: TRBJ1-1; cdr3_length: 15; cdr3_nt: TGTGCCAGCAGCTCAGGGGGGAGTAGGGACACTGAAGCTTTCTTT; cdr3_aa: CASSSGGSRDTEAFF